This T cell receptor (beta chain) is drawn from a study of cytomegalovirus exposure and HLA in healthy donors. Overall study context: Among 350 to 500 genotyped donors, about 80% fell in the Caucasian-associated ancestry cluster.

V was cut by 7 bases and J by 6 bases, with 13 bases left in between. CDR3 length: 13 residues. Per germline, CDR1 MNHNY and CDR2 SVGAGI (reference sequence). The PCR ran on 60 Vbeta and 13 Jbeta primers. Profiled with immunoSEQ multiplex PCR; TCRdb holds only in-frame clones, not every one. The table lists 150,000 to 200,000 clones, approximately 85% of them singletons. General study points: Among the most significant clusters, several appeared linked to common viral pathogens in a later analysis. TCR beta V- and J-gene trimming, according to a later analysis, was linked to a missense DCLRE1C variant.

Likely unrecorded immune exposures existed in these nominally healthy donors. Only one count was recorded for this clone. Its cognate antigen is unknown. The sample consisted of PBMCs. The sequence came from a girl between 5 and 17 years old in good health and CMV-seropositive. This chain uses TRBV6-6 with TRBJ2-1, with D perhaps TRBD2 (5 bases). The CDR3, as DNA: TGTGCCAGCATCCCGAGCCGGGGCAATGAGCAGTTCTTC. It specifies CASIPSRGNEQFF.